The entry that follows covers one T cell receptor (beta chain) sequence. This clone was seen once. The clone's antigen remains unknown. The sample holds no much larger clone one base away, and base qualities are not on file. Participants in the prospective study were aged about 18 to 95 years, lived in 24 United States geographic areas, and enrolled through a virtual design. To assign participants to cohorts, the prospective study relied on clinical history that participants themselves reported in a screening survey and a study questionnaire. For ImmuneRACE Cohort 3, a participant was defined as recovered based on two consecutive negative NP/OP PCR tests, clearance by a healthcare professional, or resolution of symptoms. Mobile phlebotomists in the prospective study collected whole blood, serum and a nasopharyngeal or oropharyngeal swab from every participant. Participants in the prospective study had the option to provide additional blood draws and questionnaires over a roughly two-month period. Prospective study blood samples were shipped either frozen or at room temperature before DNA extraction.

The data derive from a study of blood T cell repertoires in COVID-19 (TCRdb year 2020). The study in broad terms: Collaborator samples came from the United States, Italy and Spain and covered acute and convalescent phases of COVID-19. The prospective study material was composed of cDNA or gDNA derived from T cells, B-cell-depleted T cells, or PBMCs. The dataset comprised deeply sampled blood TCRbeta repertoires from subjects exposed to, actively infected with, or recovered from COVID-19. The repertoires were released in a freely available public database meant as a resource for research on the immune response to SARS-CoV-2. Samples came from the ongoing ImmuneRACE study (first 160 participants) plus 1,254 subjects from 6 global collaborators. A de-identified subject ID, COVID-19 status, age in years and sex were almost always included in the sample metadata. Where available, HLA class I and class II types were taken from metadata supplied by the sample provider and were not determined by assay-based typing.

Broad study findings and their caveats: Clinical and demographic metadata were provided uncurated, with the amount varying by source and participant.

Its CDR3 holds 16 amino acids, cysteine through phenylalanine. The CDR3 DNA has 48 bases and is translated from base 1. CDR1 and CDR2, looked up from the germline V gene, are KGHDR and SFDVKD. V trim: 8 bases; J trim: 2 bases; unmatched bases: 11. TCRbeta CDR3 regions were amplified from genomic DNA by means of the immunoSEQ Assay, a bias-controlled multiplex PCR. As for how the authors treated the data: Within the assay, amplification of reference gene primers was used to estimate how many nucleated cells each sample contained. To quantify the absolute abundance of each unique TCRbeta CDR3 rearrangement, sequence reads were collapsed and filtered. For each sample, productive Simpson clonality was calculated by taking the square root of Simpson's diversity index across productive rearrangements. This is the immuneACCESS table as TCRdb keeps it, with only in-frame sequences that have V and J called. A part of the clones is gone; compared with another copy, unresolved V genes explain less than half, and the rest is unexplained. V, J and clone size derive from that table, while D and trimming were established from the DNA sequence. The sample records hundreds of thousands of clones, roughly 86% of which are singletons. The ten largest clonotypes hold around 1% of the sample.

The chain links TRBV24-1 with TRBJ2-1, and 7 junction bases match TRBD1. This TCR derives from a woman aged 30 to 39 who had recovered from COVID-19. Sequencing was carried out using PBMCs or T cells enriched from blood (not recorded which). The bases are TGTGCCACCACTGAACAGGGGATCGGAGCCTACAATGAGCAGTTCTTC. This translates into CATTEQGIGAYNEQFF.